These 25 T cell receptor beta chains share one sample of origin, sequenced in a study of regulatory T cells in long-lasting Graves disease. Regarding time point: newly diagnosed GD, antithyroid drugs for less than 3 months. RNA isolated from PBMCs was used to make the TCR library. Arm-PCR of CDR3 regions and iRepertoire HTBI primers were the basis on which TCR beta libraries were built. In TCRdb, the multiplex PCR reads were re-called with MiXCR into one record per CDR3 protein. Here the sample spans 200,000 to 250,000 distinct CDR3 sequences, 15% to 20% being singletons. Sequenced material: peripheral blood mononuclear cells (PBMCs), taken at new diagnosis, from a patient treated with antithyroid drugs. The source of these receptors is a female donor with Graves disease.

Regarding this clonotype: A read error is possible here, since a much larger clone lies one base away. This chain connects TRBV4-2 to TRBJ1-2; D is possibly TRBD1 (5 bases). Germline V lookup: CDR1 LGHNA, CDR2 YNFKEQ. V dropped 1 base and J dropped 1 base, with 19 bases sitting between them. There are 18 residues in the CDR3. This CDR3 reads CASSQVPWDGSDNYGYTF. The CDR3 DNA sequence: TGTGCCAGCAGCCAAGTCCCCTGGGACGGAAGCGATAACTATGGCTACACCTTC.

A few counts support this clonotype. A much larger clone sits a single nucleotide away, making a read error possible. This chain uses TRBV2 with TRBJ2-7, with D unresolved. The CDR3 has 10 residues. Trimming pared 4 bases from V and 5 bases from J, leaving 3 bases between. Germline V lookup: CDR1 SNHLY, CDR2 FYNNEI. The CDR3 region is CASSVDEQYF. In DNA form, the CDR3 reads TGTGCCAGCAGTGTCGACGAGCAGTACTTC.

This clonotype was detected many times. This chain joins TRBV6-1 and TRBJ2-7; TRBD1 matches at 8 bases. The CDR3 has 15 residues. The V gene's germline CDR1 is MNHNS and CDR2 SASEGT. The trim removed 6 bases at V and 4 bases at J, leaving 11 bases unmatched. CDR3 protein: CASRFTPGQGYEQYF. The CDR3 nucleotides read TGTGCCAGCAGGTTTACACCCGGACAGGGATACGAGCAGTACTTC.

With respect to this clonotype: A single base separates this from a much larger clone, so it may be a read error. The CDR3 nucleotides are TGTGCCTGGAATGGCGGGGGGGGCTACGAGCAGTACTTC. This gives the protein CAWNGGGGYEQYF. The chain recombines TRBV30 with TRBJ2-5; TRBD2 matches 9 bases. The J call is in doubt because the DNA end fits TRBJ2-7 better. Germline CDR1 is GTSNPN and CDR2 is SVGIG (reference sequence). This CDR3 is built from 13 residues.

This clonotype was detected ten times or more. This chain uses TRBV7-8 with TRBJ2-1, with D possibly TRBD2 on 6 matching bases. From germline, CDR1 is SGHVS and CDR2 FQNEAQ. V lost 0 bases to trimming and J lost 6 bases, with 9 bases between them. This CDR3 region has 14 residues. The CDR3 region has the DNA TGTGCCAGCAGCTTAGCCGAGACTAGCAATGAGCAGTTCTTC. Its protein product is CASSLAETSNEQFF.

This clonotype was detected many times. The chain combines TRBV11-2 with TRBJ1-1; 7 nucleotides align to TRBD1. CDR1 and CDR2 from the germline V gene are SGHAT and FQNNGV. The CDR3 has 15 residues. After removal of 5 bases from V and 4 bases from J, the junction contained 10 bases not matched to a gene. The CDR3 loop is CASSPSPTGATEAFF. Written as DNA, the CDR3 is TGTGCCAGCAGCCCGTCTCCTACAGGGGCCACTGAAGCTTTCTTT.

In its sample, this clonotype was seen a few times. This chain's CDR3 is CASSSTRQGRLNYGYTF. The CDR3 nucleotides are TGTGCCAGCAGTTCTACGAGACAGGGCCGCCTTAACTATGGCTACACCTTC. The chain combines TRBV27 with TRBJ1-2; 7 nucleotides match TRBD1. V gave up 4 bases and J gave up 1 base; unmatched junction bases: 12. The germline gives CDR1 MNHEY, CDR2 SMNVEV (reference sequence). The CDR3 is 17 residues long.

This clonotype was observed many times. This chain joins TRBV29-1 and TRBJ2-1; no reliable D call. The V gene's germline CDR1 is SQVTM and CDR2 ANQGSEA. V lost 6 bases to trimming and J lost 12 bases, with 18 bases between them. The CDR3 totals 12 residues. The CDR3 nucleotides are TGCAGCGTCGAACGCCAGGCAGACCCGCAGTTCTTC. Protein product: CSVERQADPQFF.

J is TRBJ2-1 and V is TRBV20-1, with 7 bases aligning to TRBD1. There are 13 residues in the CDR3. The trim removed 5 bases at V and 3 bases at J, leaving 4 bases unmatched. CDR1 and CDR2 (germline): DFQATT, SNEGSKA (reference sequence). CDR3 residues: CSAPGQVYNEQFF. The CDR3 nucleotides are TGCAGTGCTCCCGGACAGGTCTACAATGAGCAGTTCTTC.

This clonotype was observed many times. This sequence joins TRBV3-1 and TRBJ1-1, with D hard to call. This CDR3 is 13 amino acids long. Looked up from germline, CDR1 is LGHDT and CDR2 is YNNKEL (reference sequence). Trimming shortened V by 1 base and J by 11 bases, and 14 bases separated the two germline ends. The CDR3 spells CASSQVRVAAAFF. The DNA for the CDR3 is TGTGCCAGCAGCCAAGTCCGCGTGGCAGCTGCTTTCTTT.

This clonotype was seen at least ten times. The V and J genes are TRBV10-3 and TRBJ1-2, with D tentatively TRBD1 (5 bases). Trimming pared 3 bases from V and 4 bases from J, leaving 18 bases between. Per germline, CDR1 ENHRY and CDR2 SYGVKD. This CDR3 is 16 amino acids long. The CDR3 sequence: CAISEGPAGEGYGYTF. The CDR3 bases are TGTGCCATCAGTGAAGGCCCGGCGGGGGAAGGCTATGGCTACACCTTC.

This clonotype was observed at least ten times. The chain combines TRBV12-3 or TRBV12-4 with TRBJ1-1; D unresolved. Trimming took off 2 bases at V and 5 bases at J, with 21 bases between the two ends. There are 17 residues in the CDR3. CDR3 DNA sequence: TGTGCCAGCAGTTTAACTATGGGTTTCTCTGGGAAGACTGAAGCTTTCTTT. This translates into CASSLTMGFSGKTEAFF.

At least ten counts were recorded for this clonotype. The CDR3 nucleotides are TGTGCCAGCACCGACCCAAATTACGAGCAGTACTTC. It encodes CASTDPNYEQYF. The rearrangement links TRBV6-1 to TRBJ2-7, with D uncertain. CDR3 size: 12 residues. The V and J ends lost 7 bases and 4 bases respectively, with 11 bases between them. Germline lookup yields CDR1 MNHNS and CDR2 SASEGT.

This clonotype showed up many times. CDR3 loop: CSAIGGLGTEAFF. As DNA, the CDR3 is TGCAGTGCTATAGGGGGACTTGGTACTGAAGCTTTCTTT. This chain connects TRBV20-1 to TRBJ1-1, with D perhaps matching TRBD1 (6 bases). CDR1 and CDR2 (germline): DFQATT, SNEGSKA (reference sequence). V was pared by 4 bases and J by 5 bases, with 14 bases between. CDR3 length equals 13 residues.

This clonotype was seen many times. This sequence joins TRBV7-2 and TRBJ2-7, with 9 bases fitting TRBD2. The CDR3 totals 15 residues. Trimming cost V 1 base and J 5 bases; bases outside gene matches: 6. Germline CDR1 reads SGHTA; CDR2 reads FQGNSA. CDR3 DNA: TGTGCCAGCAGCTTAGTAGGACTAGCGATCAACGAGCAGTACTTC. Translating it yields CASSLVGLAINEQYF.

This clonotype was observed many times. The gene calls are TRBV10-3 and TRBJ2-2, with 7 nucleotides matching TRBD2. V dropped 4 bases and J dropped 4; count of bases not matched to a gene: 6. Per germline, CDR1 ENHRY and CDR2 SYGVKD. The CDR3 covers 15 residues. The chain's CDR3 is CAISVLAEITGELFF. The CDR3 bases are TGTGCCATCAGTGTTCTAGCGGAGATCACCGGGGAGCTGTTTTTT.

This clonotype was seen repeatedly, ten times or more. CDR3: CASSAGQYSNQPQHF. The DNA for the CDR3 is TGTGCCAGCAGCGCCGGACAGTATAGCAATCAGCCCCAGCATTTT. J is TRBJ1-5 and V is TRBV7-2, with D tentatively TRBD1 (6 bases). The germline V and J ends were trimmed by 5 bases and 0 bases, with 11 bases remaining between them. Germline CDR1 is SGHTA and CDR2 is FQGNSA. CDR3 size: 15 residues.

This clonotype was observed many times. This chain joins TRBV12-3 or TRBV12-4 and TRBJ2-7, with unresolved D. The CDR3 totals 12 residues. V lost 6 bases, J lost 0 bases, and 6 bases lay in between. CDR3 DNA sequence: TGTGCCAGCAGCTACAGCTCCTACGAGCAGTACTTC. The encoded protein is CASSYSSYEQYF.

This clonotype was found many times. This chain connects TRBV6-2 or TRBV6-3 to TRBJ2-7; D is perhaps TRBD1 (5 bases). Germline values: CDR1 MNHEY, CDR2 SVGEGT. With 7 bases removed from V and 0 bases from J, the gap between germline ends came to 16 bases. This CDR3 has 15 residues. For the CDR3, the DNA is TGTGCCAGCACCCCCATAACTGACAGCTCCTACGAGCAGTACTTC. Protein sequence: CASTPITDSSYEQYF.

This clonotype has ten or more counts. The rearrangement joins TRBV7-2 to TRBJ1-4, with TRBD1 matching over 10 bases. Trimming took 5 bases from V and 3 from J; bases not matched to a gene: 6. Looked up from germline, CDR1 is SGHTA and CDR2 is FQGNSA. The CDR3 spans 16 residues. The CDR3 region is CASSMTGGLANEKLFF. The CDR3 bases are TGTGCCAGCAGCATGACAGGGGGCCTAGCTAATGAAAAACTGTTTTTT.

This clonotype was seen repeatedly, ten times or more. The rearrangement links TRBV7-9 to TRBJ1-5, with D possibly TRBD1 on 5 matching bases. The CDR3 spans 15 residues. Germline values: CDR1 SEHNR, CDR2 FQNEAQ (reference sequence). Trimming shortened V by 2 bases and J by 8 bases, and 16 bases separated the two germline ends. DNA of the CDR3: TGTGCCAGCAGCTTAACGGGGGGAAAGGTGGAGCCCCAGCATTTT. Translating it yields CASSLTGGKVEPQHF.

This chain's CDR3 is CAWSAPAGDYGYTF. In DNA, the CDR3 is TGTGCCTGGAGTGCTCCCGCCGGTGACTATGGCTACACCTTC. This chain connects TRBV30 to TRBJ1-2; D call uncertain. V lost 1 base and J lost 3, with 12 bases in between. Per germline, CDR1 GTSNPN and CDR2 SVGIG (reference sequence). The CDR3 is 14 amino acids.

Note on this clonotype: One end of the junction does not line up with germline, which may come from a read error. This rearrangement joins TRBV27 to TRBJ2-3; TRBD2 matches 8 bases. CDR1 MNHEY and CDR2 SMNVEV come from the germline V gene (reference sequence). This CDR3 comprises 17 residues. The CDR3 coding sequence is TGTGCCAGCAGTTTCTCCAGCGGGAGATTGGCCGCAGATACGCGGTATTTT. Translation: CASSFSSGRLAADTRYF.

This clonotype was seen a few times. V gene TRBV28 combines with J gene TRBJ2-1; the D is unclear. Per germline, CDR1 MDHEN and CDR2 SYDVKM. With 5 bases removed from V and 7 bases from J, the gap between germline ends came to 12 bases. This CDR3 spans 13 amino acids. CDR3 coding DNA: TGTGCCAGCAGTCTTATTTCCAGGAATGAGCAGTTCTTC. It translates to CASSLISRNEQFF.

This clonotype was seen repeatedly, ten times or more. CDR3 sequence reads: CASSAGGQGEYEQYF. The CDR3 nucleotides read TGTGCCAGCAGCGCCGGCGGGCAGGGGGAGTACGAGCAGTACTTC. V gene TRBV7-3 combines with J gene TRBJ2-7; 7 bases are a match to TRBD1. The CDR3 sequence is 15 residues long. Per germline, CDR1 SGHTA and CDR2 FQGTGA. The junction had 11 bases not matched to a gene; V was cut back by 5 bases and J by 4 bases.